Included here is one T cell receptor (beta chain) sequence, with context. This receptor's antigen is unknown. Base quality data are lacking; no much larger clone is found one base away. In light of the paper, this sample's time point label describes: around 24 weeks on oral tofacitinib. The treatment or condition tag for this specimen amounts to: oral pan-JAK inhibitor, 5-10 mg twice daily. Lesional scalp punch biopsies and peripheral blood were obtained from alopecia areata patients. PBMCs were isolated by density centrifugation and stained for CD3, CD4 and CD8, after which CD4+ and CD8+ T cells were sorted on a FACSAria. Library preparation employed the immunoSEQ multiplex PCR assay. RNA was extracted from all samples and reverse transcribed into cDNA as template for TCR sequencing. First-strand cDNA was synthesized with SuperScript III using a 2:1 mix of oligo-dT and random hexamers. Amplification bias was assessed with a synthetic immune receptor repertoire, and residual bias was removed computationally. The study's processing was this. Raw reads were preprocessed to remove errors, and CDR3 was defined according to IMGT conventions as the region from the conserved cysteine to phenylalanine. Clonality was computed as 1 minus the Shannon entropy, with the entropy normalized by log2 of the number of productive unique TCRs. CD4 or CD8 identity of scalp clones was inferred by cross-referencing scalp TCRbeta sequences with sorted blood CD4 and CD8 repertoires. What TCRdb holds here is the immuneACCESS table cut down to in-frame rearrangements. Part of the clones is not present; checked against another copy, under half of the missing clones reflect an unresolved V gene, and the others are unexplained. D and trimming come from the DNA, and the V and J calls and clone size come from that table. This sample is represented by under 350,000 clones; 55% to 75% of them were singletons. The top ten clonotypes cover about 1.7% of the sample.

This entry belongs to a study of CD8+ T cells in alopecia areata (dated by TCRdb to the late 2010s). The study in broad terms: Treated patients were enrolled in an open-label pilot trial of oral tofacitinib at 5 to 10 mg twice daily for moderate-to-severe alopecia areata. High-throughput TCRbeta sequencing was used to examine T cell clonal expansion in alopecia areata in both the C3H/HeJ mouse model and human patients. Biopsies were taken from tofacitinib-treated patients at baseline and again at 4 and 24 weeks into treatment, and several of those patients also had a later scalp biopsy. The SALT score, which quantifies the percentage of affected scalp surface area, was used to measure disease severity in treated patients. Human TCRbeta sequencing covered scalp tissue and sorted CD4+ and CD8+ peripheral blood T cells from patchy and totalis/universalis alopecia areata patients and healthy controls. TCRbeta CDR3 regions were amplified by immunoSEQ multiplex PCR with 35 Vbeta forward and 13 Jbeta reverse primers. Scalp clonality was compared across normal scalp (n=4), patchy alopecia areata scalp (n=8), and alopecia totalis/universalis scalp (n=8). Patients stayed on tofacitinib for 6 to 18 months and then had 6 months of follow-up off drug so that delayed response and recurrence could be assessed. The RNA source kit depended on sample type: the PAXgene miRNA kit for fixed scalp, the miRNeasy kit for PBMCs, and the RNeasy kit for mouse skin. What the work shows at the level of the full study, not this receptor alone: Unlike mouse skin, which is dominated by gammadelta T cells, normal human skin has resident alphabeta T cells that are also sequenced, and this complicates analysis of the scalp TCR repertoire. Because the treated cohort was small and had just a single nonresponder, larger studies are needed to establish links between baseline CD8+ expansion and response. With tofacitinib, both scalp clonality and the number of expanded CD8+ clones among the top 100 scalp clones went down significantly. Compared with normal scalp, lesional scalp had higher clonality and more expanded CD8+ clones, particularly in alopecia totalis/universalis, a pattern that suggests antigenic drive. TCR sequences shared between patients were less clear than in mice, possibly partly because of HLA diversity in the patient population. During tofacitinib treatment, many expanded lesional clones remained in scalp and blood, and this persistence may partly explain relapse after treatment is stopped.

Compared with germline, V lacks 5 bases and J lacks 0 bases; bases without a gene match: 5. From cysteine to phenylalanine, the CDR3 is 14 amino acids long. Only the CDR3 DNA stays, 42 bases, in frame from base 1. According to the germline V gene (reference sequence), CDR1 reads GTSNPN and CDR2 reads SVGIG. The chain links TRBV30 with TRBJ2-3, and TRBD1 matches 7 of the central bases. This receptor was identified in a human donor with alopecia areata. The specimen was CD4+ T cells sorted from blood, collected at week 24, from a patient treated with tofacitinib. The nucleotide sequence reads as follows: TGTGCCTGGCAACAGGGGCCCAGCACAGATACGCAGTATTTT. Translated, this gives CAWQQGPSTDTQYF.